Listed here are 12 T cell receptor beta chains from one sample, sequenced in a study of human T cells and chemical hapten exposure. This sample's time point: patch test 2, 6 weeks after DPC sensitization. Treatment given: therapeutic diphenylcyclopropenone sensitization with weekly scalp DPC. Each CDR3 protein is one row after TCRdb ran MiXCR on the RACE reads. The table includes approximately 80,000 distinct CDR3 sequences, more than 9% detected once. Sequenced here: whole blood, sampled in connection with sensitization to the hapten diphenylcyclopropenone (DPC). Every receptor here comes from a woman between 50 and 59 years old with alopecia areata. Some clones in this sample may be carry-over from other donors' samples.

This clonotype appeared many times. The gene calls are TRBV20-1 and TRBJ2-1; D ambiguous. This CDR3 spans 13 amino acids. Per germline, CDR1 DFQATT and CDR2 SNEGSKA (reference sequence). Trimming took 8 bases from V and 8 from J, leaving 19 bases between them. The CDR3 DNA follows: TGCAGTACAAAACGTACGACCCAGCATGAGCAGTTCTTC. Amino acids: CSTKRTTQHEQFF.

The chain carries TRBV11-3 and TRBJ1-3; D call uncertain. Germline V gives CDR1 SGHNT, CDR2 YENEEA. V dropped 4 bases and J dropped 0 bases, with 10 bases sitting between them. The CDR3 loop spans 15 amino acids. The CDR3 is CASSSDGDSGNTIYF. CDR3 sequence (DNA): TGTGCCAGCAGCTCTGACGGAGACTCTGGAAACACCATATATTTT.

There are many counts of this clonotype. The chain is built from TRBV6-5 and TRBJ1-2, with D uncertain. Germline V lookup: CDR1 MNHEY, CDR2 SVGAGI. The CDR3 covers 12 residues. V lost 6 bases to trimming and J lost 2 bases, with 7 bases between them. The CDR3 nucleotides read TGTGCCAGCAGCTCCCCGAACTATGGCTACACCTTC. Its protein product is CASSSPNYGYTF.

This clonotype has a count of ten or more. The rearrangement links TRBV11-2 to TRBJ1-6, with D maybe TRBD1 (6 bases). CDR3 length equals 14 residues. Germline assignment: CDR1 SGHAT and CDR2 FQNNGV. Trimming took 1 base from V and 8 from J, leaving 9 bases between them. The CDR3 here is CASSLAQGDSPLHF. Here the CDR3 DNA reads TGTGCCAGCAGCTTAGCACAGGGCGATTCACCCCTCCACTTT.

This clonotype occurred many times. The rearrangement links TRBV6-2 or TRBV6-3 to TRBJ2-1; D is perhaps TRBD1 (6 bases). This CDR3 comprises 16 residues. Germline V gene data show CDR1 as MNHEY and CDR2 as SVGEGT. Trimming removed 1 base at V and 3 bases at J, with 13 bases between. DNA of the CDR3: TGTGCCAGCAGTTACTTACCACAGGGTATCTACAATGAGCAGTTCTTC. This translates into CASSYLPQGIYNEQFF.

This clonotype was seen ten or more times. One junction end disagrees with the germline gene, perhaps due to a read error. The chain has TRBV30 and TRBJ2-1, with D possibly matching TRBD2 (6 bases). The CDR3 consists of 11 residues. The V gene's germline CDR1 is GTSNPN and CDR2 SVGIG (reference sequence). The CDR3 sequence is CAWSVGLARVF. The DNA for the CDR3 is TGTGCCTGGAGTGTTGGGCTAGCGAGAGTCTTC.

This clonotype was counted only a few times. The CDR3 bases are TGTGCCAGCAGCCCACAGGTCTCGTACTTGGGCTACACCTTC. It translates to CASSPQVSYLGYTF. The rearrangement joins TRBV5-4 to TRBJ1-2; maybe TRBD1 (5 bases). This CDR3 region has 14 residues. Trimming shortened V by 4 bases and J by 8 bases, and 18 bases separated the two germline ends. Germline CDR1 is SGHNT and CDR2 is YYREEE (reference sequence).

The chain couples TRBV5-6 to TRBJ1-4, with D hard to call. CDR3 length equals 16 residues. The V gene lost 1 base and the J gene lost 5 bases, with 15 bases spanning the gap. Germline V CDR1 and CDR2: SGHDT, YYEEEE. The CDR3 sequence: CASSLSGNRANEKLFF. CDR3 in DNA: TGTGCCAGCAGCTTGTCGGGGAACCGAGCCAATGAAAAACTGTTTTTT. Full variable domain (rest looked up from reference TRBV5-6 and TRBJ1-4): DAGVTQSPTHLIKTRGQQVTLRCSPKSGHDTVSWYQQALGQGPQFIFQYYEEEERQRGNFPDRFSGHQFPNYSSELNVNALLLGDSALYLCASSLSGNRANEKLFFGSGTQLSVL.

The chain uses TRBV5-1 and TRBJ2-1; D is perhaps TRBD1 (6 bases). CDR3 length equals 15 residues. The ends were cut back, 0 bases at V and 7 bases at J, with 14 bases in the middle. Germline V CDR1 and CDR2: SGHRS, YFSETQ. CDR3 nucleotides: TGCGCCAGCAGCTTGGAGGCAGGGGATGTTAATGAGCAGTTCTTC. The encoded protein is CASSLEAGDVNEQFF.

Ten or more counts support this clonotype. The CDR3 DNA reads as TGTGCCAGCAGCTTAGCGGGGCCGTCAGATACGCAGTATTTT. This sequence encodes CASSLAGPSDTQYF. The chain employs TRBV7-6 and TRBJ2-3; tentative D call: TRBD1 (5 bases). The CDR3 has 14 residues. Germline lookup yields CDR1 SGHVS and CDR2 FNYEAQ. V dropped 0 bases and J dropped 4 bases, with 8 bases sitting between them. The full variable domain, in which reference TRBV7-6 and TRBJ2-3 provide the parts outside the CDR3, is GAGVSQSPRYKVTKRGQDVALRCDPISGHVSLYWYRQALGQGPEFLTYFNYEAQQDKSGLPNDRFSAERPEGSISTLTIQRTEQRDSAMYRCASSLAGPSDTQYFGPGTRLTVL.

As for this clonotype: Given a much more abundant clone one base away, this may be a read error. The V gene is TRBV5-5, the J gene TRBJ1-1; D unresolved. The V end lost 0 bases, the J end lost 0 bases, and 12 bases lay between the germline ends. This CDR3 has 16 residues. CDR1 and CDR2 from the germline V gene are SGHKS and YYEKEE (reference sequence). CDR3 amino acids: CASSLVPSFLNTEAFF. CDR3 in DNA: TGTGCCAGCAGCTTGGTTCCCAGCTTTTTGAACACTGAAGCTTTCTTT.

The chain is built from TRBV7-2 and TRBJ1-2; D might be TRBD1 (6 bases). Trimming took off 5 bases at V and 5 bases at J, with 18 bases between the two ends. The CDR3 runs to 15 residues. The V gene's germline CDR1 is SGHTA and CDR2 FQGNSA. For the CDR3, the DNA is TGTGCCAGCAGCGCCGGGCGCGGACAGTATTATGGCTACACCTTC. Residues: CASSAGRGQYYGYTF.